Listed below are T cell receptor beta chains from one sample, sequenced in a study of T cell responses to AZD1222 COVID-19 vaccine. Sequencing was performed with immunoSEQ multiplex PCR; in TCRdb, only in-frame clones are kept and a portion is missing. The sample carries some 150,000 clones, 82% recorded once. The sequences come from peripheral blood, collected on day 0 of MenACWY control vaccination. The receptors here all came from an adult in good health. Both conserved end residues are part of each CDR3. D genes are given only for firm matches. Size tells how often a clone was seen (once, few, many) or the class of an expanded clone, and some rows leave it out.

CDR3nt: TGTGCCAGCAGCCATCCCGGAAAACCCAACACTGAAGCTTTCTTT
CDR3aa: CASSHPGKPNTEAFF
v_gene: TRBV3-1/TRBV3-2
d_gene: -
abundance: -
j_gene: TRBJ1-1
len: 15

CDR3nt: TGTGCCAGCACCGAACAGGGGCTTAACTATGGCTACACCTTC
CDR3aa: CASTEQGLNYGYTF
v_gene: TRBV2
d_gene: TRBD1
abundance: -
j_gene: TRBJ1-2
len: 14

CDR3nt: TGTGCCAGCAGCTCCACAGGGGAGGGGAATTCACCCCTCCACTTT
CDR3aa: CASSSTGEGNSPLHF
v_gene: TRBV6-5
d_gene: TRBD1
abundance: -
j_gene: TRBJ1-6
len: 15

CDR3nt: TGTGCCAGTAGTGCAGACAGAAATCAGCCCCAACATTTT
CDR3aa: CASSADRNQPQHF
v_gene: TRBV19
d_gene: -
abundance: -
j_gene: TRBJ1-5
len: 13

CDR3nt: TGTGCCAGCAGCCTCGGCGCGGCTAATGAAAAACTGTTTTTT
CDR3aa: CASSLGAANEKLFF
v_gene: TRBV6-6
d_gene: -
abundance: -
j_gene: TRBJ1-4
len: 14

CDR3nt: TGTGCCAGCAGGCGGTTCGTGGGAGGCAATCAGCCCCAGCATTTT
CDR3aa: CASRRFVGGNQPQHF
v_gene: TRBV6-6
d_gene: -
abundance: -
j_gene: TRBJ1-5
len: 15

CDR3nt: TGTGCCAGCACCACAAGGGGCCCAGCGGGGGGTCCGTTCTTC
CDR3aa: CASTTRGPAGGPFF
v_gene: TRBV28
d_gene: TRBD2
abundance: -
j_gene: TRBJ2-1
len: 14

CDR3nt: TGTGCCAGCAGCCTCACGTTCCGCGAGCAGTACTTC
CDR3aa: CASSLTFREQYF
v_gene: TRBV6-5
d_gene: -
abundance: once
j_gene: TRBJ2-7
len: 12

CDR3nt: TGCGCCAGCAGCTTGGGACACCTAGGGGAGACCCAGTACTTC
CDR3aa: CASSLGHLGETQYF
v_gene: TRBV5-1
d_gene: -
abundance: -
j_gene: TRBJ2-5
len: 14

CDR3nt: TGCGCCAGCAGCCGATCACAGGGTATTGGCACCGGGGAGCTGTTTTTT
CDR3aa: CASSRSQGIGTGELFF
v_gene: TRBV4-1
d_gene: -
abundance: -
j_gene: TRBJ2-2
len: 16

CDR3nt: TGTGCCAGCACCGCCGACAGGACCGGGGAGCTGTTTTTT
CDR3aa: CASTADRTGELFF
v_gene: TRBV7-2
d_gene: -
abundance: -
j_gene: TRBJ2-2
len: 13

CDR3nt: TGTGCCAGCAGTTTACCGGGACTGAACACCGGGGAGCTGTTTTTT
CDR3aa: CASSLPGLNTGELFF
v_gene: TRBV28
d_gene: -
abundance: few
j_gene: TRBJ2-2
len: 15

CDR3nt: TGTGCCAGCAGTATCGGGACGGTGAACACTGAAGCTTTCTTT
CDR3aa: CASSIGTVNTEAFF
v_gene: TRBV5-5
d_gene: -
abundance: -
j_gene: TRBJ1-1
len: 14

CDR3nt: TGTGCCAGCAGCCAAGAACAGCGGGGGTACAATGAGCAGTTCTTC
CDR3aa: CASSQEQRGYNEQFF
v_gene: TRBV3-1/TRBV3-2
d_gene: TRBD2
abundance: -
j_gene: TRBJ2-1
len: 15

CDR3nt: TGCAGCGTTGTTCAGCCCGTCGAGGTCTTCGCTAGCACAGATACGCAGTATTTT
CDR3aa: CSVVQPVEVFASTDTQYF
v_gene: TRBV29-1
d_gene: -
abundance: -
j_gene: TRBJ2-3
len: 18

CDR3nt: TGCGCCAGCAGCCAAGCGGGGGGGACTGGGGCCAACGTCCTGACTTTC
CDR3aa: CASSQAGGTGANVLTF
v_gene: TRBV4-1
d_gene: TRBD2
abundance: -
j_gene: TRBJ2-6
len: 16

CDR3nt: TGTGCCAGCAGTTTATACGGGGACCAGCCCCAGCATTTT
CDR3aa: CASSLYGDQPQHF
v_gene: TRBV28
d_gene: -
abundance: -
j_gene: TRBJ1-5
len: 13

CDR3nt: TGTGCCAGCAGCTCCAGCGGGGGGGCCAACACCGGGGAGCTGTTTTTT
CDR3aa: CASSSSGGANTGELFF
v_gene: TRBV9
d_gene: TRBD2
abundance: -
j_gene: TRBJ2-2
len: 16

CDR3nt: TGTGCCAGCAGGGAGAGAAGGGAAACTAACTATGGCTACACCTTC
CDR3aa: CASRERRETNYGYTF
v_gene: TRBV2
d_gene: -
abundance: -
j_gene: TRBJ1-2
len: 15

CDR3nt: TGCGCCAGCAGCCGACAGGGGGACAATGAGCAGTTCTTC
CDR3aa: CASSRQGDNEQFF
v_gene: TRBV5-1
d_gene: TRBD1
abundance: -
j_gene: TRBJ2-1
len: 13

CDR3nt: TGTGCCAGCAGCCAAGACGGACAGGCTAATGAAAAACTGTTTTTT
CDR3aa: CASSQDGQANEKLFF
v_gene: TRBV4-2
d_gene: TRBD1
abundance: -
j_gene: TRBJ1-4
len: 15

CDR3nt: TGTGCCAGCAGCTTAAGGGTTGCCTCCTACAATGAGCAGTTCTTC
CDR3aa: CASSLRVASYNEQFF
v_gene: TRBV13
d_gene: -
abundance: -
j_gene: TRBJ2-1
len: 15

CDR3nt: TGTGCCAGCAAAGGTGCCGGCACATCCTCTGGAAACACCATATATTTT
CDR3aa: CASKGAGTSSGNTIYF
v_gene: TRBV28
d_gene: -
abundance: -
j_gene: TRBJ1-3
len: 16

CDR3nt: TGTGCCAGCAGCGTAGGAGGACAGATAAACTATGGCTACACCTTC
CDR3aa: CASSVGGQINYGYTF
v_gene: TRBV9
d_gene: -
abundance: -
j_gene: TRBJ1-2
len: 15

CDR3nt: TGTGCCACCAGCCTTGGGGATTCCTACAATGAGCAGTTCTTC
CDR3aa: CATSLGDSYNEQFF
v_gene: TRBV24-1
d_gene: -
abundance: -
j_gene: TRBJ2-1
len: 14

CDR3nt: TGTGCCAGCAGTGATTTCCGAGAACAGGGTAGGAAAGAGACCCAGTACTTC
CDR3aa: CASSDFREQGRKETQYF
v_gene: TRBV2
d_gene: -
abundance: -
j_gene: TRBJ2-5
len: 17

CDR3nt: TGTGCCAGTAGCTTGATAGGAGGTTATGATGAGCAGTACTTC
CDR3aa: CASSLIGGYDEQYF
v_gene: TRBV19
d_gene: -
abundance: -
j_gene: TRBJ2-7
len: 14

CDR3nt: TGTGCCAGCAGCTTGGGGGGCAGGGGAAATGAGCAGTTCTTC
CDR3aa: CASSLGGRGNEQFF
v_gene: TRBV5-4
d_gene: -
abundance: -
j_gene: TRBJ2-1
len: 14

CDR3nt: TGTGCCAGCAGCCAAGAGGGCTTTAGGGAGGAAGCTTTCTTT
CDR3aa: CASSQEGFREEAFF
v_gene: TRBV3-1/TRBV3-2
d_gene: -
abundance: -
j_gene: TRBJ1-1
len: 14

CDR3nt: TGTGCCAGCACCTCCGCTAGCGGGGGGTCCTACAATGAGCAGTTCTTC
CDR3aa: CASTSASGGSYNEQFF
v_gene: TRBV9
d_gene: TRBD2
abundance: -
j_gene: TRBJ2-1
len: 16

CDR3nt: TGTGCCACCAGCATCGACAGGGCCACGTCACCCCTCCACTTT
CDR3aa: CATSIDRATSPLHF
v_gene: TRBV15
d_gene: TRBD1
abundance: -
j_gene: TRBJ1-6
len: 14

CDR3nt: TGTGCCAGCAGAGACAGCACCGGGGAGCTGTTTTTT
CDR3aa: CASRDSTGELFF
v_gene: TRBV6-5
d_gene: -
abundance: -
j_gene: TRBJ2-2
len: 12

CDR3nt: TGTGCCAGCATCCAGGACAGCCCAAACACCGGGGAGCTGTTTTTT
CDR3aa: CASIQDSPNTGELFF
v_gene: TRBV7-9
d_gene: -
abundance: -
j_gene: TRBJ2-2
len: 15

CDR3nt: TGTGCCAGCAGTTACGCTAGCAGCTACGAGCAGTACTTC
CDR3aa: CASSYASSYEQYF
v_gene: TRBV27
d_gene: -
abundance: -
j_gene: TRBJ2-7
len: 13

CDR3nt: TGTGCCTGGAGTGTACTTAACACCGGGGAGCTGTTTTTT
CDR3aa: CAWSVLNTGELFF
v_gene: TRBV30
d_gene: -
abundance: -
j_gene: TRBJ2-2
len: 13

CDR3nt: TGTGCCAGCAGTTCTCGGACAGGGCCTAGCTATGGCTACACCTTC
CDR3aa: CASSSRTGPSYGYTF
v_gene: TRBV27
d_gene: TRBD1
abundance: -
j_gene: TRBJ1-2
len: 15

CDR3nt: TGTGCCAGCAGTAGTCTGGGCGGCTACACCTTC
CDR3aa: CASSSLGGYTF
v_gene: TRBV2
d_gene: -
abundance: -
j_gene: TRBJ1-2
len: 11

CDR3nt: TGCGCCAGCAGTGAGTCTGGGGACACTGAAGCTTTCTTT
CDR3aa: CASSESGDTEAFF
v_gene: TRBV10-1
d_gene: -
abundance: -
j_gene: TRBJ1-1
len: 13

CDR3nt: TGTGCCAGCAGCGCCACTCGGACAGATACGCAGTATTTT
CDR3aa: CASSATRTDTQYF
v_gene: TRBV7-6
d_gene: -
abundance: once
j_gene: TRBJ2-3
len: 13

CDR3nt: TGTGCCAGCAGAGAAACCGGGAGAAAAAACATTCAGTACTTC
CDR3aa: CASRETGRKNIQYF
v_gene: TRBV28
d_gene: -
abundance: -
j_gene: TRBJ2-4
len: 14

CDR3nt: TGTGCCAGCAGCCTATTGAGCTCCTACGAGCAGTACTTC
CDR3aa: CASSLLSSYEQYF
v_gene: TRBV25-1
d_gene: -
abundance: -
j_gene: TRBJ2-7
len: 13

CDR3nt: TGTGCCAGCTCACAAGACCGGGACAGGGGTCTGTTCTTT
CDR3aa: CASSQDRDRGLFF
v_gene: TRBV18
d_gene: TRBD1
abundance: -
j_gene: TRBJ1-1
len: 13

CDR3nt: TGTGCCACCCACCCCCCCTTAAAAATCTATGGCTACACCTTC
CDR3aa: CATHPPLKIYGYTF
v_gene: TRBV24-1
d_gene: -
abundance: -
j_gene: TRBJ1-2
len: 14

CDR3nt: TGTGCCAGCAGCTTTGACCGGGGCGGCTACACCTTC
CDR3aa: CASSFDRGGYTF
v_gene: TRBV13
d_gene: -
abundance: -
j_gene: TRBJ1-2
len: 12

CDR3nt: TGTGCCAGCAGCAACAGACCCGGGACAGGGAATGGCTACACCTTC
CDR3aa: CASSNRPGTGNGYTF
v_gene: TRBV3-1/TRBV3-2
d_gene: TRBD1
abundance: -
j_gene: TRBJ1-2
len: 15

CDR3nt: TGCGCCAGCAGCTTGAACCCGCCTGGCTCTGGAAACACCATATATTTT
CDR3aa: CASSLNPPGSGNTIYF
v_gene: TRBV5-1
d_gene: -
abundance: -
j_gene: TRBJ1-3
len: 16